This TCR beta chain derives from a study of blood T cell repertoires in COVID-19. Measured with immunoSEQ multiplex PCR; TCRdb has only the in-frame clones, and not every one. The data contain 140,000 or so clones, 60% to 85% of them singletons. Germline CDR1 reads DFQATT; CDR2 reads SNEGSKA (reference sequence). J lost 4 bases, V lost 7 bases, and 3 bases had no gene match. The CDR3 extends over 11 amino acids. Sequencing was done on a sample of peripheral blood. The clonotype was recovered from a man in his forties or fifties with acute or convalescent COVID-19. This chain links TRBV20-1 with TRBJ1-2; 7 nucleotides align to TRBD1. The CDR3 nucleotides are TGCAGTGTACAGGGGCCCTATGGCTACACCTTC. This encodes CSVQGPYGYTF.